Here is one TCR beta chain with its context. The source of the sample is a study of blood T cell repertoires in COVID-19. Study summary: COVID-19 samples, acute and convalescent, were from the United States, Italy and Spain. The analysed material was cDNA or gDNA that came from T cells, B-cell-depleted T cells, or PBMCs.

Per the germline V gene, CDR1 is SGHDT and CDR2 is YYEEEE. The CDR3 has 16 residues. After removal of 3 bases from V and 2 bases from J, the junction contained 11 bases not matched to a gene. In the study's own analysis: It was from reference gene primer amplification that nucleated cell counts were estimated. Using immunoSEQ multiplex PCR, the repertoire was profiled, and TCRdb retains in-frame clones only, with some absent. D and trimming were read from the DNA, whereas the V and J calls and clone size are those reported in that table. The table records roughly 110,000 clones, approximately 89% of them present only once.

The rearrangement uses TRBV5-6 and TRBJ2-7; 7 nucleotides match TRBD1. The source material was peripheral blood. The TCR sequence derives from a man in his forties with acute or convalescent COVID-19. DNA for the CDR3: TGTGCCAGCAGCTCTACCGTTCGACAGGGAGCCTACGAGCAGTACTTC. Protein: CASSSTVRQGAYEQYF. Full variable domain (rest looked up from reference TRBV5-6 and TRBJ2-7): DAGVTQSPTHLIKTRGQQVTLRCSPKSGHDTVSWYQQALGQGPQFIFQYYEEEERQRGNFPDRFSGHQFPNYSSELNVNALLLGDSALYLCASSSTVRQGAYEQYFGPGTRLTVT.